Below are 27 T cell receptor beta chains sequenced from a single sample in a study of blood T cell repertoires in COVID-19. Some clones are missing from TCRdb's copy, which holds only in-frame ones; the method was immunoSEQ multiplex PCR. This table holds about 190,000 clones, just under 90% found once. The sample was peripheral blood. Receptors originate from a woman between 65 and 79 years old with COVID-19, enrolled during active disease.

This clone is a singleton in its sample. The chain couples TRBV30 to TRBJ1-4; D is possibly TRBD1 (5 bases). CDR3 length: 13 residues. CDR1 GTSNPN and CDR2 SVGIG come from the germline V gene (reference sequence). Trimming left V 4 bases short and J 7 bases short, with 13 bases between. The CDR3, as DNA: TGTGCCTGGAACCAGGGATTCCCTGAAAAACTGTTTTTT. It encodes CAWNQGFPEKLFF.

CDR3 loop: CSVELQYGSYNEQFF. The CDR3 DNA is TGCAGCGTTGAATTACAGTACGGCTCCTACAATGAGCAGTTCTTC. The V call is TRBV29-1, the J call TRBJ2-1; the D is unclear. V dropped 2 bases and J dropped 0 bases, with 11 bases sitting between them. Germline CDR1 and CDR2: SQVTM and ANQGSEA. The CDR3 is 15 residues long.

This chain joins TRBV9 and TRBJ2-3; 10 positions agree with TRBD2. Germline CDR1 reads SGDLS; CDR2 reads YYNGEE. The CDR3 runs to 18 residues. Trimming took 0 bases from V and 6 from J; bases not matched to a gene: 13. The CDR3 protein is CASSVGLAGGAGPDTQYF. The CDR3 DNA reads TGTGCCAGCAGCGTAGGTTTAGCGGGAGGTGCTGGGCCGGATACGCAGTATTTT.

The chain recombines TRBV28 with TRBJ1-6; D is undetermined. The CDR3 runs 13 residues. V was trimmed by 6 bases and J by 7 bases, leaving 10 bases between them. The V gene's germline CDR1 is MDHEN and CDR2 SYDVKM. The CDR3 sequence: CASSSKLNSPLHF. DNA of the CDR3: TGTGCCAGCAGCTCTAAGCTAAATTCACCCCTCCACTTT.

CDR3 protein: CASSPRRSEETQYF. The CDR3 DNA follows: TGCGCCAGCAGCCCGCGGAGGTCTGAAGAGACCCAGTACTTC. The chain links TRBV4-1 to TRBJ2-5; a possible D gene is TRBD2 (5 bases). Germline CDR1 is MGHRA and CDR2 is YSYEKL. The CDR3 has 14 residues. V was cut by 4 bases and J by 3 bases, with 12 bases left in between.

This chain uses TRBV5-1 with TRBJ2-3; D might be TRBD2 (6 bases). This CDR3 contains 15 residues. V lost 4 bases and J lost 4, with 16 bases in between. Germline assignment: CDR1 SGHRS and CDR2 YFSETQ. The CDR3 DNA follows: TGCGCCAGCAGCCGGGGGTCATCCCGGGCAGATACGCAGTATTTT. This gives the protein CASSRGSSRADTQYF.

The rearrangement joins TRBV11-1 to TRBJ2-5; tentative D call: TRBD2 (6 bases). CDR1 and CDR2 from the germline V gene are SGHAT and FQDESV (reference sequence). The CDR3 consists of 9 residues. Trimming cost V 11 bases and J 5 bases, with 6 bases left between them. This chain's CDR3 is CAGGETQYF. The DNA of the CDR3 is TGTGCCGGAGGGGAGACCCAGTACTTC.

The V gene is TRBV3-1 (or the pseudogene TRBV3-2), the J gene TRBJ1-6; no clear D gene. The germline CDR1 and CDR2 sequences are LGHDT and YNNKEL (reference sequence). Trimming cost V 3 bases and J 7 bases, with 7 bases left between them. There are 13 residues in the CDR3. The CDR3 DNA reads as TGTGCCAGCAGCCACCGTCAGAATTCACCCCTCCACTTT. Translated, it gives CASSHRQNSPLHF.

The chain combines TRBV30 with TRBJ2-7; tentatively, D is TRBD2 (5 bases). The germline gives CDR1 GTSNPN, CDR2 SVGIG (reference sequence). V lost 4 bases and J lost 7, with 14 bases in between. The CDR3 is 12 amino acids. This CDR3 reads CAWNRGPGEQYF. In DNA, the CDR3 is TGTGCCTGGAATCGAGGTCCGGGGGAGCAGTACTTC.

The rearrangement uses TRBV6-4 and TRBJ1-6; no definite D call. The germline gives CDR1 MRHNA, CDR2 SNTAGT. The V and J ends lost 0 bases and 7 bases respectively, with 13 bases between them. This CDR3 region has 16 residues. Written as DNA, the CDR3 is TGTGCCAGCAGTGACTCAGTGCGTTACTTCAATTCACCCCTCCACTTT. It encodes CASSDSVRYFNSPLHF.

The chain is built from TRBV28 and TRBJ1-5; D gene uncertain. Trimming cost V 9 bases and J 2 bases, with 17 bases left between them. Germline V gives CDR1 MDHEN, CDR2 SYDVKM. The CDR3 is made up of 15 amino acids. The CDR3 region is CASLPDLRGNQPQHF. The CDR3 nucleotides are TGTGCCAGTCTACCCGACCTGAGGGGCAATCAGCCCCAGCATTTT.

The chain combines TRBV6-5 with TRBJ2-3; 9 bases fit TRBD1. Germline CDR1 and CDR2: MNHEY and SVGAGI. The ends lost 8 bases at V and 4 bases at J; junction bases unmatched: 7. The CDR3 has 14 amino acids. The CDR3 DNA reads TGTGCCAGCCGAGGACAGGGGACCTCAGATACGCAGTATTTT. Amino acids: CASRGQGTSDTQYF.

The chain combines TRBV5-1 with TRBJ2-7, with D unclear. The V gene lost 1 base and the J gene lost 0 bases, with 8 bases spanning the gap. The length of the CDR3 is 14 residues. In germline, CDR1 is SGHRS, CDR2 YFSETQ. The CDR3 sequence: CASSLSSSSYEQYF. For the CDR3, the DNA is TGCGCCAGCAGCTTGTCTTCCAGCTCCTACGAGCAGTACTTC.

The V call is TRBV4-3, the J call TRBJ1-6; 8 nucleotides line up with TRBD1. Per the germline V gene, CDR1 is LGHNA and CDR2 is YSLEER. The CDR3 runs to 14 residues. V trimming: 6 bases; J trimming: 6 bases; junction bases outside the gene matches: 4. CDR3 amino acids: CASRTQGGNSPLHF. DNA of the CDR3: TGCGCCAGCAGGACACAGGGGGGTAATTCACCCCTCCACTTT.

This chain connects TRBV28 to TRBJ1-6, with D hard to call. CDR1 is MDHEN, CDR2 SYDVKM, per germline. CDR3 length equals 13 residues. V shed 5 bases and J shed 8 bases, with 10 bases lying between them. CDR3: CASSPDIDSPLHF. The CDR3 DNA is TGTGCCAGCAGTCCCGACATAGATTCACCCCTCCACTTT.

This chain connects TRBV19 to TRBJ1-2, with TRBD1 matching 7 bases. Trimming took 2 bases from V and 4 from J; bases not matched to a gene: 7. There are 15 residues in the CDR3. Per the germline V gene, CDR1 is LNHDA and CDR2 is SQIVND (reference sequence). Written as DNA, the CDR3 is TGTGCCAGTAGTATAAAAATTTGGACAGGCTATGGCTACACCTTC. It specifies CASSIKIWTGYGYTF. Drawing the rest from reference TRBV19 and TRBJ1-2, the complete variable domain is DGGITQSPKYLFRKEGQNVTLSCEQNLNHDAMYWYRQDPGQGLRLIYYSQIVNDFQKGDIAEGYSVSREKKESFPLTVTSAQKNPTAFYLCASSIKIWTGYGYTFGSGTRLTVV.

This sequence joins TRBV27 and TRBJ2-7, with 7 bases lining up with TRBD1. V dropped 2 bases and J dropped 2; count of bases not matched to a gene: 12. In germline, CDR1 is MNHEY, CDR2 SMNVEV (reference sequence). CDR3 length equals 17 residues. This chain's CDR3 is CASSLNRGQPLPYEQYF. The CDR3 DNA is TGTGCCAGCAGTTTAAATAGGGGACAGCCGCTTCCCTACGAGCAGTACTTC.

This rearrangement joins TRBV10-3 to TRBJ2-5, with D possibly TRBD1 on 6 matching bases. Between the trimmed V and J ends, which lost 0 bases and 5 bases, there was a span of 13 bases. Germline V CDR1 and CDR2: ENHRY, SYGVKD. The CDR3 has 15 residues. This CDR3 reads CAISESKGGRETQYF. The DNA of the CDR3 is TGTGCCATCAGTGAGTCGAAAGGGGGTAGGGAGACCCAGTACTTC.

The chain combines TRBV30 with TRBJ2-2, with D possibly being TRBD2 (5 bases). The CDR3 is 12 residues long. CDR1 is GTSNPN and CDR2 is SVGIG in the germline V gene (reference sequence). V lost 1 base and J lost 7, with 7 bases in between. In nucleotides, the CDR3 is TGTGCCTGGAGTGGAGGGAACGGGGAGCTGTTTTTT. It translates to CAWSGGNGELFF.

V usage is TRBV2 and J usage is TRBJ1-1; TRBD1 aligns across 8 bases. With 4 bases clipped from V and 7 bases from J, the junction kept 8 bases outside the gene matches. CDR1 SNHLY and CDR2 FYNNEI come from the germline V gene. CDR3 length equals 14 residues. CDR3 nucleotide sequence: TGTGCCAGCAGTGGGGTCAGGGGGCGGGTTGAAGCTTTCTTT. Protein sequence: CASSGVRGRVEAFF.

This clone occurred once. The rearrangement links TRBV6-5 to TRBJ2-1, with 9 bases aligning to TRBD2. This CDR3 has 15 amino acids. J gave up 7 bases and V 4 bases, and 8 bases lay outside the gene matches. Germline assignment: CDR1 MNHEY and CDR2 SVGAGI. Written as DNA, the CDR3 is TGTGCCAGCAGTTTCGGGACTAGCAGTGTAAATGAGCAGTTCTTC. Its translation: CASSFGTSSVNEQFF.

This clone was seen a handful of times. The chain uses TRBV4-3 and TRBJ1-3; 7 bases agree with TRBD1. The germline CDR1 and CDR2 sequences are LGHNA and YSLEER. The CDR3 length is 15 residues. The V and J ends lost 1 base and 8 bases, in that order; junction bases with no gene match: 8. The CDR3 DNA is TGCGCCAGCAGCCAAGCGGGACAGAGAGGAGACACCATATATTTT. Protein: CASSQAGQRGDTIYF.

The V and J genes are TRBV6-5 and TRBJ1-2; 8 nucleotides align to TRBD1. V shed 5 bases and J 3 bases; nucleotides not matched to a gene: 2. Germline V gene lookup returns CDR1 MNHEY and CDR2 SVGAGI. The CDR3 runs 13 residues. The CDR3 is CASSPTGDYGYTF. The CDR3 region has the DNA TGTGCCAGCAGTCCGACAGGGGACTATGGCTACACCTTC.

This clone was seen just once. This chain connects TRBV16 to TRBJ1-1; D is perhaps TRBD1 (6 bases). Germline V gene lookup returns CDR1 KGHSY and CDR2 FQNENV. V was trimmed by 0 bases and J by 0 bases, leaving 11 bases between them. This CDR3 spans 16 amino acids. The CDR3 is CASSQSIQGMNTEAFF. CDR3 DNA sequence: TGTGCCAGCAGCCAATCGATCCAGGGGATGAACACTGAAGCTTTCTTT.

V is TRBV18 and J is TRBJ2-2; D is unresolved. Trimming took 1 base from V and 1 from J, leaving 7 bases between them. The germline CDR1 and CDR2 sequences are KGHSH and LQKENI. The CDR3 runs to 15 residues. CDR3 coding DNA: TGTGCCAGCTCACCACTCCCTAGGAACACCGGGGAGCTGTTTTTT. Amino acids: CASSPLPRNTGELFF.

V gene TRBV29-1 combines with J gene TRBJ1-5; 8 bases are shared with TRBD1. The CDR3 consists of 18 residues. Germline values: CDR1 SQVTM, CDR2 ANQGSEA. V was clipped by 8 bases and J by 1 base; unmatched bases: 19. CDR3: CSPWVQGAAVGSNQPQHF. The CDR3 DNA is TGCAGCCCGTGGGTCCAGGGGGCGGCTGTTGGGAGCAATCAGCCCCAGCATTTT.

This chain uses TRBV7-2 with TRBJ1-5; possibly TRBD1 for D (5 bases). Trimming shortened V by 1 base and J by 4 bases, and 14 bases separated the two germline ends. Germline CDR1 and CDR2: SGHTA and FQGNSA. The CDR3 loop spans 16 amino acids. As DNA, the CDR3 is TGTGCCAGCAGCTTAGATCAGGGAGGGCTTAATCAGCCCCAGCATTTT. It specifies CASSLDQGGLNQPQHF.